This is a list of T cell receptor beta chains from one sample in a study of T cells after yellow fever vaccination. TCRdb reprocessed the 5' RACE reads with MiXCR, giving one entry per CDR3 protein. The table lists tens of thousands of distinct CDR3 sequences, roughly 6.9% of them singletons. The source was CD8+ T cells sorted from PBMCs, collected 5 days after the first yellow fever vaccination. These receptors were collected from a man between 18 and 35 years old who received the YFV17D yellow fever vaccine. CDR3s include the opening cysteine and the closing phenylalanine or tryptophan. The D gene is left open where the match is weak. Size is omitted from some rows. Given values are once, few, many or a class for expanded clones.

many	TRBV27	NA	TRBJ1-1	CASSSWENTEAFF	TGTGCCAGCAGTTCCTGGGAAAACACTGAAGCTTTCTTT
few	TRBV19	NA	TRBJ2-1	CASSISPYPGGYTDEQFF	TGTGCCAGTAGTATATCCCCTTATCCGGGGGGCTACACGGATGAGCAGTTCTTC
NA	TRBV7-9	NA	TRBJ2-1	CASSLALGTLTYNEQFF	TGTGCCAGCAGCTTAGCGCTAGGGACACTGACCTACAATGAGCAGTTCTTC
many	TRBV20-1	TRBD2	TRBJ2-1	CSAHPVEVAGISSYNEQFF	TGCAGTGCCCACCCAGTAGAGGTAGCGGGGATCAGCTCCTACAATGAGCAGTTCTTC
many	TRBV5-4	NA	TRBJ2-1	CASSLAAVAEQFF	TGTGCCAGCAGCTTGGCCGCCGTTGCAGAGCAGTTCTTC
many	TRBV7-9	TRBD2	TRBJ2-3	CASSSGLAPDTQYF	TGTGCCAGCAGCTCCGGACTAGCCCCAGATACGCAGTATTTT
few	TRBV4-1	TRBD1	TRBJ1-2	CASSQATGGFLYGYTF	TGCGCCAGCAGCCAGGCGACAGGGGGCTTTCTCTATGGCTACACCTTC
many	TRBV5-1	TRBD1	TRBJ1-1	CASSSDRSTEAFF	TGCGCCAGCAGCTCGGACAGGAGCACTGAAGCTTTCTTT
NA	TRBV4-1	NA	TRBJ1-5	CASSQVTRGQPQHF	TGCGCCAGCAGCCAAGTGACTCGTGGGCAGCCCCAGCATTTT
many	TRBV6-2/TRBV6-3	NA	TRBJ1-2	CASSYSGVGGYTF	TGTGCCAGCAGTTACTCGGGGGTCGGAGGCTACACCTTC